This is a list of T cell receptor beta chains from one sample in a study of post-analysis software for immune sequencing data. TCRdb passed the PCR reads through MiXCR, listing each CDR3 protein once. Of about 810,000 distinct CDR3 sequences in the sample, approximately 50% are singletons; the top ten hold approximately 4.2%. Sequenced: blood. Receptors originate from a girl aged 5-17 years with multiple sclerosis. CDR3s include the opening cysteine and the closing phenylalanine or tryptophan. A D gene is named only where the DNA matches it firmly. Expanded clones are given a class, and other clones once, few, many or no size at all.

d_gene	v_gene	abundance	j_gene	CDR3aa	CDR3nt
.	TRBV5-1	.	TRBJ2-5	CASSLAPGAETQYF	TGCGCCAGCAGCTTGGCCCCCGGGGCCGAGACCCAGTACTTC
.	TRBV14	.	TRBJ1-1	CASSQYDLAFF	TGTGCCAGCAGCCAATACGATTTGGCTTTCTTT
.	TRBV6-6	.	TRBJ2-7	CASSRDGGKQYF	TGTGCCAGCAGCAGGGACGGCGGTAAGCAGTACTTC
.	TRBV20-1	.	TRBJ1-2	CSARQGGRGYTF	TGCAGTGCTAGACAGGGAGGTCGGGGCTACACCTTC
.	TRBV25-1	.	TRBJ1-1	CASTADRNTEAFF	TGTGCCAGCACTGCCGACAGGAACACTGAAGCTTTCTTT
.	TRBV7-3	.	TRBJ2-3	CASSPRVGPGVRYF	TGTGCCAGCAGCCCGAGGGTCGGCCCGGGGGTTCGGTATTTT
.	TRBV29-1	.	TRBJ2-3	CSASPGFTDTQYF	TGCAGCGCTTCTCCAGGGTTTACGGATACGCAGTATTTT
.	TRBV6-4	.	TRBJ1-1	CASTSRLAGGTEAFF	TGTGCCAGCACTTCGCGGCTAGCGGGAGGGACTGAAGCTTTCTTT
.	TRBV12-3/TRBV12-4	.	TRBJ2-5	CASRRPGRETQYF	TGTGCCAGCAGACGGCCCGGGCGGGAGACCCAGTACTTC
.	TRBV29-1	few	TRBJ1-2	CSVNNRQKPDGYTF	TGCAGCGTTAACAACAGACAGAAGCCAGATGGCTACACCTTC
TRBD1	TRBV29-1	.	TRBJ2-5	CSFLKYRGETQYF	TGCAGCTTCCTGAAATACAGGGGAGAGACCCAGTACTTC
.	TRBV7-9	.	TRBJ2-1	CASSPAGLAKAEQFF	TGTGCCAGCAGCCCCGCCGGGCTAGCGAAAGCTGAGCAGTTCTTC
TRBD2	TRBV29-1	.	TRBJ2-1	CSVRPGTRGYNEQFF	TGCAGCGTCAGACCCGGGACTAGAGGGTACAATGAGCAGTTCTTC
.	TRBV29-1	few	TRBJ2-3	CSVFYRFTDTQYF	TGCAGCGTATTCTATAGATTCACAGATACGCAGTATTTT
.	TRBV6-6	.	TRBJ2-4	CASIETGYDIQYF	TGTGCCAGCATTGAAACCGGGTACGACATTCAGTACTTC
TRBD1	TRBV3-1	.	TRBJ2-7	CASSWGQLYEQYF	TGTGCCAGCAGCTGGGGACAGCTCTACGAGCAGTACTTC
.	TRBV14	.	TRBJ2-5	CASSQAPGTRYF	TGTGCCAGCAGCCAAGCCCCTGGGACCAGGTACTTC
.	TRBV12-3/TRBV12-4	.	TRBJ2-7	CASSFRGDGEQYF	TGTGCCAGCAGTTTTCGAGGGGACGGCGAGCAGTACTTC
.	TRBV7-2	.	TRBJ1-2	CASSRYNYGYTF	TGTGCCAGCAGCCGATATAACTATGGCTACACCTTC
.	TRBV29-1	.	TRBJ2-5	CSIDQGLNRETQYF	TGCAGCATTGATCAGGGTCTGAATCGAGAGACCCAGTACTTC